Listed here are 9 T cell receptor beta chains from one sample, sequenced in a study of T cells in Graves' hyperthyroidism and ophthalmopathy. Amplified TCR beta CDR3 regions derived from RNA transcripts. The primer set for the first-round RT-PCR of the TCR CDR3 was HTBI. TCRdb re-called the multiplex PCR reads through MiXCR, storing one row per CDR3 protein. The sample lists roughly 200,000 distinct CDR3 sequences, roughly a sixth seen once, with around 48% in the top ten. Sequenced input: blood. The receptors here all came from a woman aged 50 to 60 with Graves' hyperthyroidism.

In its sample, this clonotype was seen many times. V is TRBV9 and J is TRBJ2-7; TRBD1 is a possible D gene (6 bases). This CDR3 contains 13 residues. CDR1 and CDR2 (germline): SGDLS, YYNGEE. Deletions cut 8 bases from V and 4 bases from J, with 16 bases between. The chain's CDR3 is CASNRDPLYEQYF. In DNA form, the CDR3 reads TGTGCCAGTAACAGGGATCCACTGTACGAGCAGTACTTC.

This clonotype has at least ten counts. The rearrangement uses TRBV29-1 and TRBJ2-3; 12 bases are shared with TRBD2. The CDR3 loop spans 15 amino acids. The germline V gene encodes CDR1 SQVTM and CDR2 ANQGSEA. Trimming cost V 6 bases and J 0 bases; bases outside gene matches: 4. This CDR3 is CSVFGTSGSTDTQYF. The CDR3 region has the DNA TGCAGCGTCTTCGGGACTAGCGGGAGCACAGATACGCAGTATTTT.

This clonotype was observed at least ten times. The J gene is TRBJ2-1, the V gene TRBV12-3 or TRBV12-4, with D unclear. V lost 6 bases and J lost 2, with 8 bases in between. The CDR3 runs to 13 residues. CDR3: CASRPNAYNEQFF. DNA for the CDR3: TGTGCCAGCAGGCCCAACGCCTACAATGAGCAGTTCTTC.

The CDR3: CAWDRPYGYTF. The CDR3 DNA follows: TGTGCCTGGGACAGGCCCTATGGCTACACCTTC. V usage is TRBV30 and J usage is TRBJ1-2, with TRBD1 as a possible D gene (6 bases). Looked up from germline, CDR1 is GTSNPN and CDR2 is SVGIG (reference sequence). The CDR3 length is 11 residues. V was trimmed by 5 bases and J by 4 bases, leaving 8 bases between them.

At least ten counts were recorded for this clonotype. The CDR3 region has the DNA TGTGCCAGCAGCAACGGGCTCAGGAATGAGCAGTTCTTC. This gives the protein CASSNGLRNEQFF. This chain joins TRBV11-3 and TRBJ2-1; D is uncertain. The germline CDR1 and CDR2 sequences are SGHNT and YENEEA. With 5 bases removed from V and 7 bases from J, the gap between germline ends came to 12 bases. This CDR3 region has 13 residues.

This clonotype was detected many times. At one end, the junction sequence differs from germline, possibly due to a read error. V is TRBV12-3 or TRBV12-4 and J is TRBJ2-1; D gene uncertain. The CDR3 totals 12 residues. CDR3 in DNA: TGTGCCAGCAGTTGGCGGCGGAATGCGCAGTTCTTC. This codes for CASSWRRNAQFF.

This clonotype was observed at least ten times. This chain links TRBV3-1 with TRBJ2-1; tentative D call: TRBD2 (6 bases). V was shortened by 0 bases and J by 0 bases, with 12 bases between the two germline ends. CDR1 is LGHDT and CDR2 is YNNKEL in the germline V gene (reference sequence). This CDR3 has 17 amino acids. CDR3 nucleotides: TGTGCCAGCAGCCAAGATGGGCTAGCGCTCTCCTACAATGAGCAGTTCTTC. Its protein product is CASSQDGLALSYNEQFF.

The rearrangement joins TRBV5-6 to TRBJ2-7; 9 nucleotides agree with TRBD2. Germline CDR1 and CDR2: SGHDT and YYEEEE. Trimming cost V 4 bases and J 4 bases; bases outside gene matches: 18. The CDR3 runs 18 residues. The CDR3 DNA is TGTGCCAGCAGCCCGCTTGGAGCGGGGGGCGGGGGGGGGTACGAGCAGTACTTC. Amino acids: CASSPLGAGGGGGYEQYF.

V is TRBV28 and J is TRBJ2-7; the match to TRBD1 covers 8 bases. CDR1 is MDHEN and CDR2 is SYDVKM in the germline V gene. After removal of 6 bases from V and 7 bases from J, the junction contained 8 bases not matched to a gene. CDR3 length equals 13 residues. Here the CDR3 DNA reads TGTGCCAGCAGCTGGGGGGACAGGTTAGAGCAGTACTTC. It encodes CASSWGDRLEQYF.